The present entry profiles one T cell receptor (beta chain) with its context. Its antigen is unidentified. This entry is derived from a study of shared clonotypes between healthy human individuals. The table came from immunoSEQ multiplex PCR; TCRdb's copy has only in-frame clones and leaves some out. The sample has about 610,000 clones; around 97% are singletons. CDR1 is SNHLY and CDR2 is FYNNEI in the germline V gene. This CDR3 has 14 residues. The V gene end was trimmed by 4 bases and the J gene end by 6 bases; junction bases not matched to a gene: 9. The healthy adult donors were HIV-negative and reported no recent acute infections or vaccinations. CD45RA+ naive and CD45RA-negative memory subsets were separated from CD4+ cells. Study results and limitations: Expectations were that clonotype sharing among donors would be affected by sequencing depth.

The sequence came from a woman in her thirties in good health. The sequenced material came from naive CD4+ T cells sorted from blood. Subset indicated: CD45RA+ positively selected. The chain combines TRBV2 with TRBJ2-7; 7 positions match TRBD2. The CDR3, as DNA: TGTGCCAGCAGTGGGACTGCCGGCGGGGGCGAGCAGTACTTC. Protein sequence: CASSGTAGGGEQYF.